These T cell receptor beta chains were read from a single sample in a study of beta chain features in type 1 diabetes. Sequenced by immunoSEQ multiplex PCR; TCRdb stores in-frame clones only, minus some. The sample comprises 120,000 to 150,000 clones, roughly 10% of which are singletons, and less than 0.85% rests with the top ten. The sequencing input was central memory CD4+ T cells from blood. These receptors originate from a woman between 35 and 50 years old in good health. The CDR3 runs from the conserved cysteine through the conserved F or W. A D gene is named only where the DNA matches it firmly. Clone size is stated in some rows and not others, as once, few, many or a class when expanded.

clone_size,v_call,j_call,d_call,cdr3_aa,cdr3_nt
-,TRBV7-2,TRBJ2-1,-,CASSPGVLYNEQFF,TGTGCCAGCAGCCCCGGAGTTCTCTACAATGAGCAGTTCTTC
few,TRBV11-2,TRBJ2-3,-,CASSLVVSAGAPRTDTQYF,TGTGCCAGCAGCTTAGTCGTCTCCGCGGGGGCCCCGCGCACAGATACGCAGTATTTT
-,TRBV7-2,TRBJ2-1,TRBD1,CASSSQGAGYNEQFF,TGTGCCAGCAGCTCTCAGGGGGCCGGGTACAATGAGCAGTTCTTC
few,TRBV5-4,TRBJ2-5,TRBD2,CASSLEGGRGETQYF,TGTGCCAGCAGCTTGGAGGGCGGGAGAGGAGAGACCCAGTACTTC
many,TRBV5-1,TRBJ2-1,-,CASSSPPYNEQFF,TGCGCCAGCAGCTCCCCTCCGTACAATGAGCAGTTCTTC
few,TRBV2,TRBJ2-5,TRBD1,CASSANGQGAETQYF,TGTGCCAGCAGTGCTAATGGACAGGGCGCCGAGACCCAGTACTTC
-,TRBV6-6,TRBJ1-2,TRBD1,CASRTGGYGYTF,TGTGCCAGCAGGACAGGGGGCTATGGCTACACCTTC
-,TRBV6-6,TRBJ1-4,-,CASSYYVQTNEKLFF,TGTGCCAGCAGTTACTATGTCCAAACTAATGAAAAACTGTTTTTT
-,TRBV7-2,TRBJ2-1,TRBD2,CASSLGLAMDNEQFF,TGTGCCAGCAGCCTGGGACTAGCCATGGACAATGAGCAGTTCTTC
few,TRBV2,TRBJ1-5,-,CASRTTNQDQPQHF,TGTGCCAGCAGGACGACAAACCAGGATCAGCCCCAGCATTTT
few,TRBV2,TRBJ1-2,-,CASSEDAANYGYTF,TGTGCCAGCAGTGAAGATGCAGCTAACTATGGCTACACCTTC
-,TRBV2,TRBJ2-5,TRBD2,CASSEMILAGRETQYF,TGTGCCAGCAGTGAAATGATTCTAGCGGGGCGGGAGACCCAGTACTTC
many,TRBV7-2,TRBJ1-1,-,CASSLVMNTEAFF,TGTGCCAGCAGCTTAGTAATGAACACTGAAGCTTTCTTT
-,TRBV5-6,TRBJ2-7,-,CASSRRGTSYEQYF,TGTGCCAGCAGCCGACGGGGGACCTCCTACGAGCAGTACTTC
few,TRBV4-1,TRBJ2-4,-,CASSTGRAGQNIQYF,TGCGCCAGCAGCACGGGGCGGGCGGGACAAAACATTCAGTACTTC
-,TRBV25-1,TRBJ1-2,TRBD1,CASSGASGTGVNYGYTF,TGTGCCAGCAGTGGAGCCTCCGGGACAGGGGTCAACTATGGCTACACCTTC
-,TRBV10-3,TRBJ1-2,-,CAISGMGGGYGYTF,TGTGCCATCAGTGGAATGGGGGGAGGCTATGGCTACACCTTC
-,TRBV28,TRBJ1-1,-,CASSLKTGVTEAFF,TGTGCCAGCAGTTTGAAGACGGGGGTAACTGAAGCTTTCTTT
-,TRBV7-8,TRBJ1-6,-,CASSLDGRNSPLHF,TGTGCCAGCAGCTTAGACGGCAGGAATTCACCCCTCCACTTT
few,TRBV9,TRBJ2-5,TRBD2,CASSGTSALSGTQYF,TGTGCCAGCAGCGGGACTAGCGCCTTGTCGGGGACCCAGTACTTC
few,TRBV7-9,TRBJ1-6,-,CASSPISGGGAPLHF,TGTGCCAGCAGTCCGATTAGCGGGGGAGGGGCACCCCTCCACTTT
-,TRBV9,TRBJ1-1,-,CASSDRLGSTEAFF,TGTGCCAGCAGCGACCGCCTAGGAAGCACTGAAGCTTTCTTT
few,TRBV5-4,TRBJ2-1,TRBD1,CASSPTGLNEQFF,TGTGCCAGCAGCCCGACAGGGCTCAATGAGCAGTTCTTC
-,TRBV7-6,TRBJ1-1,TRBD1,CASSARSQGAEAFF,TGTGCCAGCAGCGCAAGGTCCCAGGGGGCTGAAGCTTTCTTT
many,TRBV29-1,TRBJ2-2,-,CSVVSGGELFF,TGCAGCGTTGTGTCCGGCGGGGAGCTGTTTTTT
few,TRBV2,TRBJ2-2,-,CASSEGMGAGELFF,TGTGCCAGCAGTGAAGGGATGGGCGCCGGGGAGCTGTTTTTT
few,TRBV7-9,TRBJ2-1,TRBD2,CASSSPGLEGTEQFF,TGTGCCAGCAGCTCGCCGGGACTAGAGGGAACCGAGCAGTTCTTC
-,TRBV21-1,TRBJ1-2,-,CASSKRSTGKRNYGYTF,TGTGCCAGCAGCAAAAGGTCTACAGGGAAGAGGAACTATGGCTACACCTTC
few,TRBV6-1,TRBJ2-1,-,CASSVFGGGEQFF,TGTGCCAGCAGTGTATTCGGCGGAGGAGAGCAGTTCTTC
-,TRBV7-2,TRBJ1-2,TRBD1,CASSPRTGGASGYTF,TGTGCCAGCAGCCCCCGGACAGGGGGCGCCTCTGGCTACACCTTC
few,TRBV5-1,TRBJ1-2,-,CASSENRALYGYTF,TGCGCCAGCAGCGAGAACAGGGCTCTCTATGGCTACACCTTC
few,TRBV6-5,TRBJ1-5,-,CASSPRDQPQHF,TGTGCCAGCAGTCCGCGGGATCAGCCCCAGCATTTT